The sequence of this T cell receptor beta chain was determined in a study of cytomegalovirus exposure and HLA in healthy donors. General study findings and limits: A later analysis found TCR association rates differed by HLA locus, highest for DRB1 and lowest for HLA-C. Earlier analysis found most TCR beta V segments productive about 90% or about 30% of the time.

Looked up from germline, CDR1 is PRHDT and CDR2 is FYEKMQ (reference sequence). The CDR3 sequence is 13 residues long. Trimming at V came to 5 bases and at J to 6 bases, leaving 4 bases not matched to a gene. The PCR made use of 60 Vbeta and 13 Jbeta primers. Authors' processing steps: The authors later counted some 76 million unique TCR beta chains, approximately 12 million of them shared. The data were produced by immunoSEQ multiplex PCR, yet TCRdb's version contains in-frame clones alone and is incomplete. The D gene and trimming were derived from the DNA, and the V and J assignments and clone size from that table. Its table records tens of thousands of clones. Remarks on this clone: As yet, its antigen is unknown.

What was sequenced was PBMCs. The sequence was obtained from a woman in her 30s in good health and CMV-seropositive. The gene calls are TRBV13 and TRBJ2-7; 10 bases fit TRBD1. CDR3 bases: TGTGCCAGCAGCCCAGGACAGGGGGGCGAGCAGTACTTC. Residues: CASSPGQGGEQYF.